The text below deals with one T cell receptor beta chain. Authors' processing steps: Researchers report that nucleated cell counts were estimated from reference gene primer amplification. TCRdb keeps only in-frame clones here, not all; method: immunoSEQ multiplex PCR. The DNA was the basis for D and trimming; V, J and clone size are from that table. The table lists around 72,000 clones, approximately 82% of them singletons. Germline CDR1 SGHDN, CDR2 FVKESK. The ends were cut back, 1 base at V and 3 bases at J, with 7 bases in the middle. The CDR3 sequence is 15 residues long. This record comes from a study of blood T cell repertoires in COVID-19. For the study at large: The origin of the acute and convalescent COVID-19 samples was the United States, Italy and Spain. The cDNA or gDNA used as material had been derived from T cells, B-cell-depleted T cells, or PBMCs.

The clonotype comes from a woman aged 80 or over with acute or convalescent COVID-19. V is TRBV14 and J is TRBJ1-6; possibly TRBD1 for D (5 bases). Sequenced material: peripheral blood. This CDR3 is CASSQGQRYNSPLHF. CDR3 sequence (DNA): TGTGCCAGCAGCCAAGGACAGCGCTATAATTCACCCCTCCACTTT. Drawing the rest from reference TRBV14 and TRBJ1-6, the complete variable domain is EAGVTQFPSHSVIEKGQTVTLRCDPISGHDNLYWYRRVMGKEIKFLLHFVKESKQDESGMPNNRFLAERTGGTYSTLKVQPAELEDSGVYFCASSQGQRYNSPLHFGNGTRLTVT.